The clone carrying this TCR beta chain has only a few counts. Each donor's blood draw was 8.5 to 10 milliliters of peripheral blood. Samples had at least 7 million PBMCs isolated from them. The sample is drawn from a study of blood T cells in healthy people across ages. A second roughly 6 to 11 cycle PCR used barcoded and J-beta primers. A 12-random-nucleotide template-switch adaptor tagged each cDNA molecule. TCRdb reanalysed the 5' RACE reads using MiXCR and keeps one entry per CDR3 protein. The sample shows about 1,000,000 distinct CDR3 sequences, 35% to 50% of them seen only once. The germline V gene has CDR1 MNHEY and CDR2 SVGAGI. The CDR3 length is 13 residues.

The J gene is TRBJ2-7, the V gene TRBV6-5; D unclear. With the DNA end fitting TRBJ2-5 better, the J assignment may be wrong. Sequenced material: blood. The TCR was taken from a woman in her sixties or seventies in good health. The CDR3 region is CASSSRWGETQYF. In DNA, the CDR3 is TGTGCCAGCAGTTCCCGCTGGGGAGAGACCCAGTACTTC.